This T cell receptor (beta chain) was found in a study of shared clonotypes between healthy human individuals. Profiled with immunoSEQ multiplex PCR; TCRdb holds only in-frame clones, not every one. The sample holds millions of clones; more than 80% are singletons and the top ten take around 0.14%. This CDR3 region has 12 residues. In germline, CDR1 is KGHSH, CDR2 LQKENI. The ends were cut back, 2 bases at V and 6 bases at J, with 8 bases in the middle. The clonotype comes from a man between 18 and 35 years old in good health. The chain couples TRBV18 to TRBJ2-7, with D maybe TRBD2 (5 bases). Sequencing was performed on naive CD4+ T cells sorted from blood. Subset denoted: CD45RA+ positively selected. The chain's CDR3 is CASSPEAAEQYF. The CDR3 DNA reads TGTGCCAGCTCACCAGAAGCGGCCGAGCAGTACTTC.